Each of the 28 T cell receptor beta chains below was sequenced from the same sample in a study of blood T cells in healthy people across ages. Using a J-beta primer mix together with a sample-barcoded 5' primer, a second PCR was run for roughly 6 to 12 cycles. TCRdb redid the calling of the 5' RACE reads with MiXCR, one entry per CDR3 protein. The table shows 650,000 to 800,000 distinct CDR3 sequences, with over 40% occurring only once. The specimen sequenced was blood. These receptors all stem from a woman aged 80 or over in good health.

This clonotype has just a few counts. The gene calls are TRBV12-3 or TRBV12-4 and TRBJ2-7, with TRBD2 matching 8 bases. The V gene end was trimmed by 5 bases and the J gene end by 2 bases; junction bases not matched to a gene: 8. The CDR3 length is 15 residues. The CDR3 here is CASSRPGAGAYEQYF. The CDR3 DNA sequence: TGTGCCAGCAGTCGACCTGGAGCGGGGGCCTACGAGCAGTACTTC.

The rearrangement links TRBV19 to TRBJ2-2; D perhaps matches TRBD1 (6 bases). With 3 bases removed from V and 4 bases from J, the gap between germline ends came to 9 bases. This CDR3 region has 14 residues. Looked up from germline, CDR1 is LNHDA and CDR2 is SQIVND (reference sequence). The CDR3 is CASSIRTATGELFF. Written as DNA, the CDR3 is TGTGCCAGTAGTATCCGGACAGCCACCGGGGAGCTGTTTTTT. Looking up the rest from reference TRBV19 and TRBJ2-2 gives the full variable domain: DGGITQSPKYLFRKEGQNVTLSCEQNLNHDAMYWYRQDPGQGLRLIYYSQIVNDFQKGDIAEGYSVSREKKESFPLTVTSAQKNPTAFYLCASSIRTATGELFFGEGSRLTVL.

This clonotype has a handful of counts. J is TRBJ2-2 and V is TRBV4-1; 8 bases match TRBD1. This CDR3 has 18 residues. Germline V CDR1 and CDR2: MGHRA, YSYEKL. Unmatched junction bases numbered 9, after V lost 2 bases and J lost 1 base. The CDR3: CASSQQTGAGRNTGELFF. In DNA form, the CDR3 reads TGCGCCAGCAGCCAACAGACAGGGGCTGGGAGGAACACCGGGGAGCTGTTTTTT.

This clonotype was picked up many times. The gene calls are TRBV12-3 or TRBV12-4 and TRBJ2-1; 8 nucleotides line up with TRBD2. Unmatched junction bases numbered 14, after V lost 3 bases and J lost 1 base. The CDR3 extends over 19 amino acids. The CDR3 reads CASSLSKRGPPSSYNEQFF. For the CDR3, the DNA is TGTGCCAGCAGTTTGAGTAAGCGGGGGCCGCCTTCGTCCTACAATGAGCAGTTCTTC.

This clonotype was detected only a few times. The CDR3 region is CASSQDLLAGEQYF. The CDR3 DNA reads as TGTGCCAGCAGCCAAGATCTCCTAGCTGGTGAGCAGTACTTC. The chain is built from TRBV4-2 and TRBJ2-7, with D possibly TRBD2 on 5 matching bases. There are 14 residues in the CDR3. CDR1 and CDR2 from the germline V gene are LGHNA and YNFKEQ. The V gene lost 0 bases and the J gene lost 7 bases, with 13 bases spanning the gap.

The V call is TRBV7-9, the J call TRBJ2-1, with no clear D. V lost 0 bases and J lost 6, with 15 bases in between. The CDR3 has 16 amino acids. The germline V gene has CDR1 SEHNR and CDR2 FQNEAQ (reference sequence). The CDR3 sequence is CASSLARIGLANEQFF. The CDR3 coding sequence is TGTGCCAGCAGCTTAGCGAGAATTGGGCTTGCCAATGAGCAGTTCTTC.

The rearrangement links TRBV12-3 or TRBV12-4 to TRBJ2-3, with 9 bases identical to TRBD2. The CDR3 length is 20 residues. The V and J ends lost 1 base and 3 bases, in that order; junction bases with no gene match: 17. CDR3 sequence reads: CASSLGASGGSRRRTDTQYF. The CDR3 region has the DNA TGTGCCAGCAGTTTAGGGGCGAGCGGGGGGTCCCGACGGAGAACAGATACGCAGTATTTT.

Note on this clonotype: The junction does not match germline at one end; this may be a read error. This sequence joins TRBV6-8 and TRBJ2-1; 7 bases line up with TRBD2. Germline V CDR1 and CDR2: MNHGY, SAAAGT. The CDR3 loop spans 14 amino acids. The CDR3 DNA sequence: TGTGCCAGCAACTGGGGAGGGAACTACGATGAGCAGTTCTTC. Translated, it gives CASNWGGNYDEQFF.

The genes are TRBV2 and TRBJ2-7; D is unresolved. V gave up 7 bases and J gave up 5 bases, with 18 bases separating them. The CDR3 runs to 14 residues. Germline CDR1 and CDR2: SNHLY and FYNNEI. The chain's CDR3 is CASNMTPRVNEQYF. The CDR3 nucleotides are TGTGCCAGCAACATGACCCCACGGGTTAACGAGCAGTACTTC.

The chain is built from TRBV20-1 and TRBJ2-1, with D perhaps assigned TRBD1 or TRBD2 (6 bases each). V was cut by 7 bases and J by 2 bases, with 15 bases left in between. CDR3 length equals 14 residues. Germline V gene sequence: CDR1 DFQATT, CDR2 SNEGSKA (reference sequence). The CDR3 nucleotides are TGCAGTGTGGAGGGGGAGCTAACCTACAATGAGCAGTTCTTC. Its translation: CSVEGELTYNEQFF.

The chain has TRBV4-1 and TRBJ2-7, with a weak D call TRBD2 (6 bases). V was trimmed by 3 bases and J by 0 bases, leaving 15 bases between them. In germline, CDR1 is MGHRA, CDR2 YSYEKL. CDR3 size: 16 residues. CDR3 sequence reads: CASSQGGRADSYEQYF. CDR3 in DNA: TGCGCCAGCAGCCAGGGGGGACGAGCGGACTCCTACGAGCAGTACTTC.

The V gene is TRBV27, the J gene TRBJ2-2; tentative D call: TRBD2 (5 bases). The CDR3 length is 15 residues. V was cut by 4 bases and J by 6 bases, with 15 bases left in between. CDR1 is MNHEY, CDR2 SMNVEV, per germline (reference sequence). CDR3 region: CASSSHSGFSGELFF. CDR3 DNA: TGTGCCAGCAGTTCACACTCGGGGTTCTCCGGGGAGCTGTTTTTT.

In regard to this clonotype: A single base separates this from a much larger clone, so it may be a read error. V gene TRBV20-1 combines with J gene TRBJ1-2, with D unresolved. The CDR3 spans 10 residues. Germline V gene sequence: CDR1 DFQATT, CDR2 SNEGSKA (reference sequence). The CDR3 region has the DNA TGCAGGGCTAGTGAAAATGGCTACACCTTC. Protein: CRASENGYTF.

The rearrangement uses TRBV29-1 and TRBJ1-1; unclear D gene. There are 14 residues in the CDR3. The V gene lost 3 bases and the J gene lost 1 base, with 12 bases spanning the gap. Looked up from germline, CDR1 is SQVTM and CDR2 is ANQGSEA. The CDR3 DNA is TGCAGCGTTGATTTGGGTGGGAGGAACACTGAAGCTTTCTTT. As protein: CSVDLGGRNTEAFF.

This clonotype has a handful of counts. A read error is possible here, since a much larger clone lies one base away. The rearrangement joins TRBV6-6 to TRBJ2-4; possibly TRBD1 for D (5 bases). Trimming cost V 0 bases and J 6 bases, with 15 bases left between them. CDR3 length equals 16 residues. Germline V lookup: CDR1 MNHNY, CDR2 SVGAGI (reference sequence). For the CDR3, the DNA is TGTGCCAGCAGTTACTCGAGAAGGGTCACAGGAAACATTCAGTACTTC. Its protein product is CASSYSRRVTGNIQYF.

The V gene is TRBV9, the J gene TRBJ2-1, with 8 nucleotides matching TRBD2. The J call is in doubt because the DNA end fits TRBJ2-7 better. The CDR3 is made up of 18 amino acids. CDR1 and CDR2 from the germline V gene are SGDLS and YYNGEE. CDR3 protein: CASSVSLSGGAPYNEQYF. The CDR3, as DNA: TGTGCCAGCAGCGTCTCCCTGAGCGGGGGCGCCCCCTACAATGAGCAGTACTTC.

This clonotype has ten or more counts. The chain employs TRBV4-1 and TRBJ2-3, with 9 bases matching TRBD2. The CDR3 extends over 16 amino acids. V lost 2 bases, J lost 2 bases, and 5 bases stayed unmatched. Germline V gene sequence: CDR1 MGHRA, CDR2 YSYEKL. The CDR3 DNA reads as TGCGCCAGCAGCCAATCGGCGGGAGGGTACACAGATACGCAGTATTTT. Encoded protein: CASSQSAGGYTDTQYF.

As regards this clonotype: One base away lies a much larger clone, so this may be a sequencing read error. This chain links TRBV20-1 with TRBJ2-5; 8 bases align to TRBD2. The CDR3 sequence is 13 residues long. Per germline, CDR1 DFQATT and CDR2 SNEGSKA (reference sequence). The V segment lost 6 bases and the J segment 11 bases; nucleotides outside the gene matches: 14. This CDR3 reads CSAAGGGYNEQYF. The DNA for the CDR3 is TGCAGTGCCGCGGGGGGTGGCTACAATGAGCAGTACTTC.

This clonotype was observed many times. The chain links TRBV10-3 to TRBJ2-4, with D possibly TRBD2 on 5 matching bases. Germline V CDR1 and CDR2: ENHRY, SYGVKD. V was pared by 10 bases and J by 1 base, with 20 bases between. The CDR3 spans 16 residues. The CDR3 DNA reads TGTGCCACCCCAAGGCCGGGGAATGCGGCCAAAAACATTCAGTACTTC. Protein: CATPRPGNAAKNIQYF.

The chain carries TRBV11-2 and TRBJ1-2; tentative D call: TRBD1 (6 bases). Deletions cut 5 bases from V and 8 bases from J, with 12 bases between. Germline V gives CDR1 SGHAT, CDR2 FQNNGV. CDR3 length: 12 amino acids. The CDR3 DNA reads TGTGCCAGCAGCCGCGAGGGGGGCGGCTACACCTTC. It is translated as CASSREGGGYTF.

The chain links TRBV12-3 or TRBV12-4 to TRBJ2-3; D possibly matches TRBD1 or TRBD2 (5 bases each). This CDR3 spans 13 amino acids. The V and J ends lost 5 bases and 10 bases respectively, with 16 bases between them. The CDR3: CASSPGPASSQYF. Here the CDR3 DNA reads TGTGCCAGCAGTCCGGGGCCGGCCTCCTCGCAGTATTTT.

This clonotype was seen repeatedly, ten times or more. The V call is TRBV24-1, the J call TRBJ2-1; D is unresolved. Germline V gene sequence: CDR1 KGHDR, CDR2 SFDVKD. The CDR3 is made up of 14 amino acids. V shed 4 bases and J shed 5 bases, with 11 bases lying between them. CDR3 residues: CATSDWPSDNEQFF. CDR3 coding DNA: TGTGCCACCAGTGACTGGCCGAGTGACAATGAGCAGTTCTTC.

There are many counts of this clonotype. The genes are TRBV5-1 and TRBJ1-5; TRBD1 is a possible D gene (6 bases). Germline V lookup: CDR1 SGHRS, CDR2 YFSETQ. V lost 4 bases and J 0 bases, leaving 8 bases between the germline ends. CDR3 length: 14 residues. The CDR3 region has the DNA TGCGCCAGCAGCGAGGGGGTTAGCAATCAGCCCCAGCATTTT. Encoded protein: CASSEGVSNQPQHF.

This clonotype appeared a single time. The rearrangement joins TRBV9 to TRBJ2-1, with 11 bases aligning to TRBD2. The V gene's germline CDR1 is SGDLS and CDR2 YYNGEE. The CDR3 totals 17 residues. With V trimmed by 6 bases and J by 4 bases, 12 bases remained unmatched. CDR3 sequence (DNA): TGTGCCAGCACATCCGGGACTAGCGGACCGCCATACAATGAGCAGTTCTTC. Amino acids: CASTSGTSGPPYNEQFF.

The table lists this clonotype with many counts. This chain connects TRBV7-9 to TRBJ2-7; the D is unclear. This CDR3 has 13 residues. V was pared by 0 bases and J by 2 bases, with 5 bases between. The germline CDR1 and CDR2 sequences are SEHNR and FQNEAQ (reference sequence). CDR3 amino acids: CASSLADAYEQYF. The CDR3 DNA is TGTGCCAGCAGCTTAGCCGACGCCTACGAGCAGTACTTC.

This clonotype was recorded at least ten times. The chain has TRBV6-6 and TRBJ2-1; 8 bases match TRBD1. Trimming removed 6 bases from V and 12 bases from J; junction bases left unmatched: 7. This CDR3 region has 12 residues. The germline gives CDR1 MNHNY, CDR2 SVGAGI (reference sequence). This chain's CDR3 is CASRDREIWQFF. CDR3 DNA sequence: TGTGCCAGCAGGGACAGGGAAATTTGGCAGTTCTTC.

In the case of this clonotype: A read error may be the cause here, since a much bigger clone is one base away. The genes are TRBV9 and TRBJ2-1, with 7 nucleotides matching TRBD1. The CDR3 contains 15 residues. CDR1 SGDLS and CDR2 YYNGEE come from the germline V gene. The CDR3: CTSSPRGQPDNEQFF. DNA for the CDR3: TGTACCAGCAGCCCGAGGGGGCAGCCAGACAATGAGCAGTTCTTC.

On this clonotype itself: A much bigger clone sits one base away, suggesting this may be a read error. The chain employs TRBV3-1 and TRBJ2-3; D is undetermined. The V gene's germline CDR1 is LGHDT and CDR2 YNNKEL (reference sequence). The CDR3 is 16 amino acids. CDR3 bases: TGTGCCAGCAGCCAAGATCCTGGCAGGAGCACAGATACGCGGTATTTT. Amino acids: CASSQDPGRSTDTRYF.